The 10 T cell receptor beta chains in this list originate from one sample, sequenced in a study of identical twins. TCRdb passed the 5' RACE reads through MiXCR, listing each CDR3 protein once. This sample has 700,000 or so distinct CDR3 sequences, with over 20% found just once. These data are also associated with another study on T cells expressing NK-cell markers.

The sample was PBMCs. Receptors were obtained from a woman aged 18-29 years in good health.

There are a few counts of this clonotype. J is TRBJ2-4 and V is TRBV4-1, with D possibly TRBD1 on 5 matching bases. Trimming pared 0 bases from V and 0 bases from J, leaving 12 bases between. The CDR3 loop spans 17 amino acids. Looked up from germline, CDR1 is MGHRA and CDR2 is YSYEKL. CDR3 nucleotides: TGCGCCAGCAGCCAAGATCGACAGATACTAGCCAAAAACATTCAGTACTTC. It is translated as CASSQDRQILAKNIQYF.

Turning to this clonotype: An end of the junction does not agree with germline; a read error may underlie this. J is TRBJ2-5 and V is TRBV6-5; D perhaps matches TRBD1 (6 bases). The germline gives CDR1 MNHEY, CDR2 SVGAGI. The CDR3 is made up of 14 amino acids. The CDR3 bases are TGTGCCAGCAGTTACATTCAGGGGATTCACGACCTCGAGTTC. Translated, it gives CASSYIQGIHDLEF.

As DNA, the CDR3 is TGTGCCAGCAGCTTTGGACAGGGTCGAGATACGCAGTATTTT. As protein: CASSFGQGRDTQYF. The chain employs TRBV7-2 and TRBJ2-3; 8 bases are shared with TRBD1. CDR1 and CDR2 from the germline V gene are SGHTA and FQGNSA. After removal of 3 bases from V and 5 bases from J, the junction contained 4 bases not matched to a gene. CDR3 size: 14 residues.

V gene TRBV7-6 combines with J gene TRBJ1-3; D is perhaps TRBD1 (5 bases). V lost 2 bases, J lost 4 bases, and 15 bases lay in between. CDR1 is SGHVS and CDR2 is FNYEAQ in the germline V gene. The CDR3 contains 16 residues. The chain's CDR3 is CASSLISQGVGNTIYF. For the CDR3, the DNA is TGTGCCAGCAGCTTAATTTCCCAGGGAGTGGGAAACACCATATATTTT.

This clonotype showed up just a few times. The V call is TRBV12-3 or TRBV12-4, the J call TRBJ2-7, with a possible D match to TRBD1 (6 bases). V gave up 3 bases and J gave up 2 bases, with 11 bases separating them. This CDR3 is 14 amino acids long. The CDR3 region has the DNA TGTGCCAGCAGTTTGGGGACACTAGCCTACGAGCAGTACTTC. The encoded protein is CASSLGTLAYEQYF.

This clonotype showed up just a few times. The chain is built from TRBV10-3 and TRBJ1-5; 7 positions match TRBD1. Trimming cost V 7 bases and J 3 bases; bases outside gene matches: 6. Germline values: CDR1 ENHRY, CDR2 SYGVKD. This CDR3 comprises 14 residues. The DNA of the CDR3 is TGTGCCATCAAGGCAGGGGGTGTCAATCAGCCCCAGCATTTT. This sequence encodes CAIKAGGVNQPQHF.

This clonotype has a handful of counts. In nucleotides, the CDR3 is TGCAGTGCTAGAGGAGGGCGGGGTTCCTCCTACGAGCAGTACTTC. This codes for CSARGGRGSSYEQYF. The rearrangement uses TRBV20-1 and TRBJ2-7; tentatively, D is TRBD2 (6 bases). The ends were cut back, 1 base at V and 0 bases at J, with 13 bases in the middle. The CDR3 is made up of 15 amino acids. CDR1 is DFQATT and CDR2 is SNEGSKA in the germline V gene (reference sequence).

The CDR3, as DNA: TGTGCCAGCAGCCACTTGGCAGGGTACGAGCAGTACTTC. This encodes CASSHLAGYEQYF. The V gene is TRBV7-9, the J gene TRBJ2-7; tentative D call: TRBD1 (5 bases). V lost 5 bases to trimming and J lost 4 bases, with 12 bases between them. CDR3 size: 13 residues. CDR1 is SEHNR and CDR2 is FQNEAQ in the germline V gene (reference sequence).

The CDR3 here is CASTRTPSHEQFF. The CDR3 nucleotides are TGTGCCAGCACTAGGACCCCTTCGCATGAGCAGTTCTTC. The rearrangement uses TRBV12-3 or TRBV12-4 and TRBJ2-1; D uncertain. CDR3 size: 13 residues. Trimming took off 7 bases at V and 8 bases at J, with 15 bases between the two ends.

This clonotype was seen a few times. This chain connects TRBV10-3 to TRBJ2-1, with TRBD2 matching over 15 bases. Germline V gene data show CDR1 as ENHRY and CDR2 as SYGVKD. J gave up 5 bases and V 6 bases, and 2 bases lay outside the gene matches. The CDR3 loop spans 15 amino acids. The CDR3 DNA is TGTGCCATCAGCCGGACTAGCGGGGGGGACAATGAGCAGTTCTTC. It is translated as CAISRTSGGDNEQFF.